The 3 T cell receptor beta chains presented below share a single source sample, sequenced in a study of CD8 T cells in ankylosing spondylitis. Whole-study findings and limits: Roughly 8 highly homologous variants made up a TCR beta motif that seemed to typify ankylosing spondylitis blood.

These receptors are not linked to any known antigen. TCRdb recomputed calls from the 5' RACE reads with MiXCR, one row per CDR3 protein. The sample holds 300,000 to 400,000 distinct CDR3 sequences, about a fifth seen once. Sequences were obtained from blood, either unsorted or a sorted T cell fraction (not recorded which). Source of these receptors: a male donor with ankylosing spondylitis.

The V call is TRBV12-3 or TRBV12-4, the J call TRBJ2-1; the D is unclear. V gave up 1 base and J gave up 9 bases, with 10 bases separating them. The CDR3 length is 13 residues. Here the CDR3 reads CASSLGWVAEQFF. The CDR3 nucleotides read TGTGCCAGCAGTTTAGGTTGGGTGGCTGAGCAGTTCTTC.

This chain uses TRBV3-1 with TRBJ1-5, with D maybe TRBD1 (5 bases). V was shortened by 0 bases and J by 1 base, with 16 bases between the two germline ends. The CDR3 contains 18 residues. Germline V gene sequence: CDR1 LGHDT, CDR2 YNNKEL (reference sequence). CDR3: CASSQEVGRVVSNQPQHF. The DNA of the CDR3 is TGTGCCAGCAGCCAAGAGGTGGGCAGGGTGGTGAGCAATCAGCCCCAGCATTTT. The full variable domain, in which reference TRBV3-1 and TRBJ1-5 provide the parts outside the CDR3, is DTAVSQTPKYLVTQMGNDKSIKCEQNLGHDTMYWYKQDSKKFLKIMFSYNNKELIINETVPNRFSPKSPDKAHLNLHINSLELGDSAVYFCASSQEVGRVVSNQPQHFGDGTRLSIL.

The V gene is TRBV5-5, the J gene TRBJ2-7; no clear D gene. The CDR3 is 15 amino acids. Trimming shortened V by 4 bases and J by 2 bases, and 16 bases separated the two germline ends. Germline lookup yields CDR1 SGHKS and CDR2 YYEKEE (reference sequence). CDR3 coding DNA: TGTGCCAGCAGCCTCCCCCCCACCGCAGCCTACGAGCAGTACTTC. Its translation is CASSLPPTAAYEQYF.